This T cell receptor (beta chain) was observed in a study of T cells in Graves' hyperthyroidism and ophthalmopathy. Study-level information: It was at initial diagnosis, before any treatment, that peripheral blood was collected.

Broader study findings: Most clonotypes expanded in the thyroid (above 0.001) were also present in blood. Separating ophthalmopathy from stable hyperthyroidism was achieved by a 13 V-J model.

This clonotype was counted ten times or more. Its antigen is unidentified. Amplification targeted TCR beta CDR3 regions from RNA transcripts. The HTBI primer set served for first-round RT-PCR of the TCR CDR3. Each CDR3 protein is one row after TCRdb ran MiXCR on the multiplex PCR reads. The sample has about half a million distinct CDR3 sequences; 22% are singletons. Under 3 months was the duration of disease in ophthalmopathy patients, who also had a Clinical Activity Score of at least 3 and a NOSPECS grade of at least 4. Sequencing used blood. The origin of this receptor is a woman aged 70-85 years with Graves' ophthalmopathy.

CDR3 coding DNA: TGTGCCAACGAAGCGGGAGGGCCTCCCTACGAGCAGTACTTC. Encoded protein: CANEAGGPPYEQYF. This chain uses TRBV2 with TRBJ2-7, with TRBD2 matching over 10 bases. The germline gives CDR1 SNHLY, CDR2 FYNNEI. The length of the CDR3 is 14 residues. The J segment lost 2 bases and the V segment lost 10 bases, leaving 8 bases of the junction unmatched.